This T cell receptor (beta chain) was identified during a study of blood T cell repertoires in COVID-19. About the research overall: Samples taken during acute and convalescent COVID-19 were collected in the United States, Italy and Spain.

Source study methods: Amplification from reference gene primers served as the basis for estimated nucleated cell counts. Method: immunoSEQ multiplex PCR; TCRdb's copy keeps in-frame clones and lacks some. V, J and clone size are taken as reported in that table, and D and trimming were inferred from the DNA itself. The table lists fewer than 500,000 clones, 70% to 85% of them singletons. This CDR3 contains 14 residues. The junction had 7 bases not matched to a gene; V was cut back by 6 bases and J by 6 bases. Germline V gene lookup returns CDR1 SNHLY and CDR2 FYNNEI. This receptor was obtained from a human donor with acute or convalescent COVID-19. The donor label of this sample is uncertain. V usage is TRBV2 and J usage is TRBJ1-1; 10 positions match TRBD1. The sample consisted of peripheral blood. The CDR3 here is CASRDRGLRAEAFF. Written as DNA, the CDR3 is TGTGCCAGCAGAGACAGGGGGCTGAGGGCTGAAGCTTTCTTT. The full variable domain, with the rest looked up from reference TRBV2 and TRBJ1-1, is EPEVTQTPSHQVTQMGQEVILRCVPISNHLYFYWYRQILGQKVEFLVSFYNNEISEKSEIFDDQFSVERPDGSNFTLKIRSTKLEDSAMYFCASRDRGLRAEAFFGQGTRLTVV.